A single sample gave rise to the 19 T cell receptor beta chains below, sequenced in a study of tumor and adjacent non-tumor tissue in lung cancer. TCRbeta libraries were built with three rounds of nested PCR, modified from ARM-PCR. In TCRdb, the multiplex PCR reads were re-called with MiXCR into one record per CDR3 protein. The data hold roughly 120,000 distinct CDR3 sequences, with 60% to 70% observed a single time. This sample's RNA came from whole unsorted tissue. Distant lung tissue was collected more than 3 cm away from the tumor edge. The source material was distant non-tumor lung tissue. The receptors originated from a man in his fifties or sixties with non-small cell lung cancer.

This clonotype came up many times. The rearrangement joins TRBV13 to TRBJ2-3, with unresolved D. Looked up from germline, CDR1 is PRHDT and CDR2 is FYEKMQ (reference sequence). Trimming removed 4 bases at V and 0 bases at J, with 5 bases between. The CDR3 is made up of 13 amino acids. CDR3 amino acids: CASSSSSTDTQYF. The CDR3 DNA sequence: TGTGCCAGCAGCTCCTCTAGCACAGATACGCAGTATTTT.

The chain employs TRBV5-6 and TRBJ1-2, with TRBD1 matching over 9 bases. Trimming removed 6 bases from V and 10 bases from J; junction bases left unmatched: 22. Germline values: CDR1 SGHDT, CDR2 YYEEEE. This CDR3 is 17 amino acids long. CDR3 loop: CASNRLVLTGGAAIYTF. The DNA of the CDR3 is TGTGCCAGCAACAGGCTTGTCCTAACAGGGGGCGCCGCTATCTACACCTTC.

This clonotype was observed once. With a much larger clone just one base away, this may be a read error. The V and J genes are TRBV12-3 or TRBV12-4 and TRBJ1-1; 9 bases fit TRBD1. The ends lost 5 bases at V and 7 bases at J; junction bases unmatched: 8. This CDR3 has 14 amino acids. In DNA, the CDR3 is TGTGCCAGCAGTCCAACAGGGGGCTTCATTGAAGCTTTCTTT. This sequence encodes CASSPTGGFIEAFF.

This clonotype was counted many times. J is TRBJ1-2 and V is TRBV5-4; the D is unclear. Germline lookup yields CDR1 SGHNT and CDR2 YYREEE (reference sequence). V lost 4 bases to trimming and J lost 5 bases, with 24 bases between them. CDR3 length: 17 residues. Here the CDR3 reads CASSRLSSPSKPYGYTF. CDR3 DNA sequence: TGTGCCAGCAGCCGCCTCTCTTCGCCGAGTAAGCCGTATGGCTACACCTTC.

A note on this clonotype: This clone may be a read error of a much larger clone one base away. V gene TRBV20-1 combines with J gene TRBJ2-1, with 11 bases that match TRBD2. Germline V gene lookup returns CDR1 DFQATT and CDR2 SNEGSKA (reference sequence). V was clipped by 0 bases and J by 5 bases; unmatched bases: 15. This CDR3 contains 19 residues. CDR3 nucleotide sequence: TGCAGTGCTAGAGATGGGGGGAATGGGACTAGCGGCATTCACAATGAGCAGTTCTTC. This translates into CSARDGGNGTSGIHNEQFF.

Ten or more counts support this clonotype. V gene TRBV20-1 combines with J gene TRBJ2-5, with TRBD2 matching over 7 bases. The CDR3 totals 18 residues. Germline loops: CDR1 DFQATT, CDR2 SNEGSKA (reference sequence). Germline trimming cut 6 bases from V and 7 bases from J; bases unmatched to any gene: 26. The CDR3 spells CSAAPGGLTSAPTGTQYF. In DNA form, the CDR3 reads TGCAGTGCGGCTCCAGGCGGGCTCACTAGCGCCCCGACCGGGACCCAGTACTTC.

This chain connects TRBV28 to TRBJ2-7; the D is unclear. Germline CDR1 reads MDHEN; CDR2 reads SYDVKM. The CDR3 is 16 residues long. Trimming removed 6 bases at V and 4 bases at J, with 22 bases between. Here the CDR3 reads CASSETIGATVYEQYF. CDR3 in DNA: TGTGCCAGCAGCGAGACAATTGGTGCTACGGTTTACGAGCAGTACTTC.

The chain joins TRBV4-1 to TRBJ2-2, with D possibly TRBD1 on 6 matching bases. The length of the CDR3 is 14 residues. The germline gives CDR1 MGHRA, CDR2 YSYEKL. Trimming pared 7 bases from V and 9 bases from J, leaving 18 bases between. This chain's CDR3 is CASTLGGGGWELFF. CDR3 bases: TGCGCCAGCACCCTAGGGGGTGGAGGATGGGAGCTGTTTTTT.

Turning to this clonotype: Because it lacks the conserved phenylalanine or tryptophan at the end, this CDR3 is likely a read error. This sequence joins TRBV11-2 and TRBJ2-1; D possibly corresponds to TRBD1 (7 bases). Germline lookup yields CDR1 SGHAT and CDR2 FQNNGV. The CDR3 totals 16 residues. The DNA of the CDR3 is TGTGCCAGTAGCTTTCCCGAGGGGGCGCGGGGCGATGAGCAGTTCCTC. Amino acids: CASSFPEGARGDEQFL.

To note about this clonotype: This sequence may be a read error, since a much larger clone differs from it by one base. This sequence joins TRBV20-1 and TRBJ1-3; D remains ambiguous. Per the germline V gene, CDR1 is DFQATT and CDR2 is SNEGSKA (reference sequence). The CDR3 contains 15 residues. Trimming took 0 bases from V and 2 from J, leaving 11 bases between them. CDR3 in amino acids: CSARDLRATGNTIYF. DNA of the CDR3: TGCAGTGCTAGAGATCTAAGGGCAACTGGAAACACCATATATTTT.

Notes on this clonotype: This sequence may be a read error, since a much larger clone differs from it by one base. As the CDR3 is not closed by the conserved phenylalanine or tryptophan, this likely results from a read error. The CDR3 here is CASSLSRDEQFS. CDR3 bases: TGTGCCAGCAGTCTATCCCGCGATGAGCAGTTCTCC. This chain uses TRBV12-3 or TRBV12-4 with TRBJ2-1, with unresolved D. The CDR3 consists of 12 residues. Between the trimmed V and J ends, which lost 5 bases and 8 bases, there was a span of 10 bases.

This clonotype occurred many times. The chain uses TRBV12-5 and TRBJ2-6, with no clear D. V was trimmed by 4 bases and J by 1 base, leaving 5 bases between them. The CDR3 length is 14 residues. In germline, CDR1 is LGHNT, CDR2 FRNRAP. In DNA form, the CDR3 reads TGTGCTAGTGGTTGGGGTTCTGGGGCCAACGTCCTGACTTTC. This sequence encodes CASGWGSGANVLTF. The full variable domain, completed using reference TRBV12-5 and TRBJ2-6, is DARVTQTPRHKVTEMGQEVTMRCQPILGHNTVFWYRQTMMQGLELLAYFRNRAPLDDSGMPKDRFSAEMPDATLATLKIQPSEPRDSAVYFCASGWGSGANVLTFGAGSRLTVL.

This clonotype was counted many times. Possible read error: a much larger clone is one base away. The CDR3 does not end in the conserved phenylalanine or tryptophan, so this is likely a read error. V is TRBV4-1 and J is TRBJ2-7, with a weak D call TRBD1 (6 bases). This CDR3 has 15 residues. V was clipped by 1 base and J by 4 bases, with 14 bases between them. Germline assignment: CDR1 MGHRA and CDR2 YSYEKL. The CDR3 here is CASSQGGQGLYEQYL. The CDR3 region has the DNA TGCGCCAGCAGCCAAGGAGGCCAGGGGTTATACGAGCAGTACCTC.

A word on this clonotype: This CDR3 fails to terminate in the conserved phenylalanine or tryptophan, so it likely reflects a read error. CDR3 region: CTSSSDFRTGELFS. As DNA, the CDR3 is TGCACCAGCAGCTCGGACTTTCGTACCGGGGAGCTGTTTTCT. V and J are TRBV5-1 and TRBJ2-2, with D possibly being TRBD2 (5 bases). Germline V lookup: CDR1 SGHRS, CDR2 YFSETQ. The CDR3 spans 14 residues.

On this clonotype: This could be a read error, since a much larger clone is one nucleotide away. This chain connects TRBV14 to TRBJ2-2; D call uncertain. Per germline, CDR1 SGHDN and CDR2 FVKESK. This CDR3 has 16 amino acids. CDR3 coding DNA: TGTGTCAGCAGTCTGAATTATAACGCGAACACCGGGGAGCTGTTTTTT. This encodes CVSSLNYNANTGELFF.

This clonotype was seen once. The junction and the germline gene differ at one end; a read error may be behind it. This chain links TRBV20-1 with TRBJ1-1; a possible D gene is TRBD1 (6 bases). This CDR3 comprises 12 residues. Germline V lookup: CDR1 DFQATT, CDR2 SNEGSKA (reference sequence). The CDR3 coding sequence is TGCAGTGCTCCCTTCAGGGGAGTCGAAGCTGTCTTT. As protein: CSAPFRGVEAVF.

Concerning this clonotype itself: A much more abundant neighbour one base away suggests this may be a read error. The chain links TRBV4-1 to TRBJ2-5; 9 bases fit TRBD2. The CDR3 sequence is 15 residues long. The V gene end was trimmed by 10 bases and the J gene end by 2 bases; junction bases not matched to a gene: 11. Per the germline V gene, CDR1 is MGHRA and CDR2 is YSYEKL. This CDR3 is CAIRKVLAGQETQYF. The CDR3 coding sequence is TGCGCCATCAGGAAAGTACTAGCGGGTCAAGAGACCCAGTACTTC.

This rearrangement joins TRBV6-6 to TRBJ1-6; D unresolved. Trimming removed 2 bases at V and 13 bases at J, with 24 bases between. The length of the CDR3 is 17 residues. CDR1 is MNHNY and CDR2 is SVGAGI in the germline V gene (reference sequence). CDR3: CASSYDLWGSYNPPLHF. The DNA of the CDR3 is TGTGCCAGCAGTTACGACCTTTGGGGATCCTATAATCCGCCCCTCCACTTT.

As to this clonotype: The CDR3 ends on some other residue instead of the conserved phenylalanine or tryptophan, so this is likely a read error. It is unclear where the CDR3 begins or ends on the DNA, so no DNA is shown, and the CDR3 is as TCRdb lists it. V gene TRBV4-2 combines with J gene TRBJ2-1; the table assigns TRBD2, which was not confirmed against the DNA. Germline loops: CDR1 LGHNA, CDR2 YNFKEQ. The length of the CDR3 is 16 amino acids, counting both ends. The CDR3: CASSQDVAGGYNEVFI.